The 23 T cell receptor beta chains given below trace back to one sample, sequenced in a study of T cell repertoires in cytomegalovirus infection (dated by TCRdb to about 2019). Sequencing relied on an Illumina HiSeq 1500. TCRdb reanalyzed the raw reads on its own, using fastp at Q25 for trimming and MiXCR for clone calling, and kept in-frame beta chains. All rows with the same CDR3 protein become a single entry with the most common DNA and genes. The sample yields approximately 500,000 distinct CDR3 sequences; about 11% were counted once. The ten largest clones capture 9.5% to 13% of the sample. Material for sequencing was PBMCs. These receptors came from a human donor in good health (CMV status not recorded). Some clones in this sample may be carry-over from other donors' samples.

CDR3 coding DNA: TGTGCCGGAGTGGGGACAGGGAACAACGAGCAGTACTTC. This translates into CAGVGTGNNEQYF. The chain carries TRBV2 and TRBJ2-7, with 9 bases fitting TRBD1. With V trimmed by 11 bases and J by 5 bases, 10 bases remained unmatched. This CDR3 contains 13 residues. Germline V gene sequence: CDR1 SNHLY, CDR2 FYNNEI.

This clonotype was counted ten times or more. The gene calls are TRBV11-1 and TRBJ1-2; weak D call: TRBD1 (6 bases). The CDR3 consists of 16 residues. V lost 5 bases and J lost 2, with 18 bases in between. Germline V CDR1 and CDR2: SGHAT, FQDESV (reference sequence). CDR3 sequence reads: CASSGGLAGPNYGYTF. The CDR3 DNA is TGTGCCAGCAGCGGGGGGCTTGCGGGGCCCAACTATGGCTACACCTTC.

This clonotype has ten or more counts. Relative to the germline gene, one junction end is altered; a read error may explain this. The V and J genes are TRBV7-7 and TRBJ2-1; D is uncertain. CDR3 length: 14 amino acids. Germline CDR1 SSHAT, CDR2 FNYEAQ (reference sequence). DNA of the CDR3: TGTGCTAGCATGTTATCCGTGTACTACAATGAGCAGTTCTTC. Translated, it gives CASMLSVYYNEQFF.

The genes are TRBV20-1 and TRBJ1-4; possible D gene TRBD1, 5 bases. The germline gives CDR1 DFQATT, CDR2 SNEGSKA (reference sequence). CDR3 length equals 14 residues. V dropped 6 bases and J dropped 7 bases, with 18 bases sitting between them. CDR3 sequence reads: CSARPGLQIEKLFF. CDR3 coding DNA: TGCAGTGCGCGTCCGGGACTGCAAATTGAAAAACTGTTTTTT.

This chain connects TRBV18 to TRBJ2-7, with 8 bases lining up with TRBD2. The CDR3 is 13 amino acids. Germline V gene sequence: CDR1 KGHSH, CDR2 LQKENI. V shed 3 bases, J shed 6 bases, and the junction held 4 bases outside the gene matches. CDR3 protein: CASSPFAGGEQYF. CDR3 coding DNA: TGTGCCAGCTCACCCTTTGCGGGAGGCGAGCAGTACTTC.

This clonotype has a handful of counts. The chain has TRBV28 and TRBJ1-1, with 11 bases matching TRBD1. Germline lookup yields CDR1 MDHEN and CDR2 SYDVKM. CDR3 length: 15 amino acids. V lost 4 bases and J lost 7; bases outside the gene matches: 8. The CDR3 region is CASSSSGTGGGEAFF. CDR3 bases: TGTGCCAGCAGTTCCTCCGGGACAGGGGGTGGTGAAGCTTTCTTT.

This clonotype has a count of ten or more. This chain links TRBV5-4 with TRBJ2-7, with 8 bases lining up with TRBD2. V shed 3 bases, J shed 4 bases, and the junction held 9 bases outside the gene matches. Looked up from germline, CDR1 is SGHNT and CDR2 is YYREEE (reference sequence). The CDR3 spans 15 residues. The CDR3 nucleotides are TGTGCCAGCAGCTGGGGAGTAGCGGGGTTATACGAGCAGTACTTC. Its protein product is CASSWGVAGLYEQYF.

This clonotype has ten or more counts. V is TRBV7-8 and J is TRBJ2-7; D is ambiguous. Germline V gene data show CDR1 as SGHVS and CDR2 as FQNEAQ. The CDR3 extends over 11 amino acids. Trimming took off 5 bases at V and 7 bases at J, with 9 bases between the two ends. The chain's CDR3 is CASSGAGEQYF. CDR3 in DNA: TGTGCCAGCAGCGGCGCCGGAGAGCAGTACTTC.

This clonotype showed up many times. The genes are TRBV7-8 and TRBJ2-1, with 7 bases matching TRBD2. CDR1 and CDR2 from the germline V gene are SGHVS and FQNEAQ. V shed 1 base and J 10 bases; nucleotides not matched to a gene: 4. CDR3 length equals 13 residues. CDR3 in amino acids: CASSLGGRDEQFF. CDR3 nucleotide sequence: TGTGCCAGCAGCTTAGGAGGGAGGGACGAGCAGTTCTTC. Filled out from reference TRBV7-8 and TRBJ2-1, the complete variable domain reads GAGVSQSPRYKVAKRGQDVALRCDPISGHVSLFWYQQALGQGPEFLTYFQNEAQLDKSGLPSDRFFAERPEGSVSTLKIQRTQQEDSAVYLCASSLGGRDEQFFGPGTRLTVL.

The V and J genes are TRBV19 and TRBJ2-7; D unclear. This CDR3 has 11 amino acids. CDR1 and CDR2 from the germline V gene are LNHDA and SQIVND (reference sequence). Between the trimmed V and J ends, which lost 6 bases and 2 bases, there was a span of 5 bases. The CDR3 region has the DNA TGTGCCAGTAGGGGGACCTACGAGCAGTACTTC. Its translation: CASRGTYEQYF.

The table lists this clonotype with many counts. The rearrangement joins TRBV7-2 to TRBJ2-7; D gene ambiguous. The CDR3 has 15 amino acids. V lost 0 bases and J lost 4, with 13 bases in between. Looked up from germline, CDR1 is SGHTA and CDR2 is FQGNSA. The CDR3 region is CASSLAPGERYEQYF. CDR3 sequence (DNA): TGTGCCAGCAGCTTAGCCCCAGGTGAAAGGTACGAGCAGTACTTC.

A few counts support this clonotype. The chain joins TRBV14 to TRBJ2-7; 9 bases line up with TRBD1. J lost 4 bases, V lost 4 bases, and 8 bases had no gene match. The length of the CDR3 is 15 residues. CDR1 is SGHDN, CDR2 FVKESK, per germline. CDR3 in amino acids: CASSLRGQGRYEQYF. The CDR3 coding sequence is TGTGCCAGCAGCCTACGTGGACAGGGGAGGTACGAGCAGTACTTC.

The rearrangement uses TRBV6-2 or TRBV6-3 and TRBJ2-5; TRBD2 matches at 8 bases. Germline assignment: CDR1 MNHEY and CDR2 SVGEGT. The CDR3 totals 19 residues. Unmatched junction bases numbered 18, after V lost 2 bases and J lost 4 bases. This CDR3 is CASSYPLGSSGVRGETQYF. In nucleotides, the CDR3 is TGTGCCAGCAGTTACCCTCTGGGAAGTAGCGGGGTACGTGGAGAGACCCAGTACTTC.

The genes are TRBV9 and TRBJ2-5; the D call may be TRBD1 or TRBD2 (6 bases each). Germline V CDR1 and CDR2: SGDLS, YYNGEE. This CDR3 has 15 amino acids. V lost 4 bases and J lost 4, with 17 bases in between. Written as DNA, the CDR3 is TGTGCCAGCAGCCCGGGGGCTGGGATGAGAGAGACCCAGTACTTC. This sequence encodes CASSPGAGMRETQYF.

Ten or more counts support this clonotype. J is TRBJ2-1 and V is TRBV15; tentative D call: TRBD1 (7 bases). The germline V gene has CDR1 LNHNV and CDR2 YYDKDF (reference sequence). The CDR3 loop spans 16 amino acids. V was cut by 1 base and J by 3 bases, with 13 bases left in between. The CDR3 protein is CATSRGDRDFYNEQFF. In nucleotides, the CDR3 is TGTGCCACCAGCAGAGGTGACAGGGACTTCTACAATGAGCAGTTCTTC.

The sample holds a few counts of this clonotype. J is TRBJ2-1 and V is TRBV20-1; no reliable D call. From germline, CDR1 is DFQATT and CDR2 SNEGSKA (reference sequence). The CDR3 has 19 residues. Trimming took 5 bases from V and 4 from J, leaving 30 bases between them. DNA of the CDR3: TGCAGTGCTGACACCCGGGCTCTCCGCAACCAAAGGTTTTACAATGAGCAGTTCTTC. Translated, it gives CSADTRALRNQRFYNEQFF.

This clonotype was observed at least ten times. The chain's CDR3 is CSVQVTGGPAEAFF. The CDR3 DNA reads TGCAGCGTTCAGGTTACCGGGGGTCCCGCTGAAGCTTTCTTT. The chain uses TRBV29-1 and TRBJ1-1; D is possibly TRBD1 (5 bases). The CDR3 is 14 amino acids. The germline V gene has CDR1 SQVTM and CDR2 ANQGSEA. V lost 5 bases to trimming and J lost 6 bases, with 19 bases between them.

This clonotype was detected many times. The chain recombines TRBV12-3 or TRBV12-4 with TRBJ2-1; D is perhaps TRBD2 (5 bases). CDR3 length equals 16 residues. Deletions cut 6 bases from V and 7 bases from J, with 22 bases between. DNA of the CDR3: TGTGCCAGCAGACCGACGAGGGTCTTGCTACGGAATGAGCAGTTCTTC. It codes for CASRPTRVLLRNEQFF.

The rearrangement links TRBV6-6 to TRBJ1-1; no clear D gene. Germline lookup yields CDR1 MNHNY and CDR2 SVGAGI (reference sequence). The CDR3 runs to 15 residues. Trimming left V 4 bases short and J 4 bases short, with 16 bases between. Here the CDR3 DNA reads TGTGCCAGCAGTTCCCAAACCCCAACGGGCACTGAAGCTTTCTTT. Residues: CASSSQTPTGTEAFF.

This clonotype was picked up many times. The CDR3 nucleotides are TGTGCCAGCAGTGCCTCCGGGTCCTCGGACGAGCAGTACTTC. Amino acids: CASSASGSSDEQYF. This chain connects TRBV12-3 or TRBV12-4 to TRBJ2-7; D is ambiguous. The CDR3 covers 14 residues. The V and J ends lost 5 bases and 5 bases respectively, with 16 bases between them.

This clonotype showed up many times. The chain has TRBV7-3 and TRBJ2-1; D is possibly TRBD2 (5 bases). V lost 5 bases and J 8 bases, leaving 10 bases between the germline ends. This CDR3 spans 12 amino acids. CDR1 SGHTA and CDR2 FQGTGA come from the germline V gene. CDR3 sequence (DNA): TGTGCCAGCAGCCAAAGCGGTTATGAGCAGTTCTTC. Its translation: CASSQSGYEQFF.

This clonotype was counted many times. This chain connects TRBV7-3 to TRBJ2-3; D unresolved. This CDR3 comprises 15 residues. Germline CDR1 is SGHTA and CDR2 is FQGTGA. Trimming cost V 3 bases and J 0 bases, with 10 bases left between them. The CDR3 sequence: CASSLAAASTDTQYF. The CDR3 DNA is TGTGCCAGCAGCTTGGCGGCCGCAAGCACAGATACGCAGTATTTT. Looking up the rest from reference TRBV7-3 and TRBJ2-3 gives the full variable domain: GAGVSQTPSNKVTEKGKYVELRCDPISGHTALYWYRQSLGQGPEFLIYFQGTGAADDSGLPNDRFFAVRPEGSVSTLKIQRTERGDSAVYLCASSLAAASTDTQYFGPGTRLTVL.

This clonotype was found many times. V usage is TRBV19 and J usage is TRBJ1-2, with a tentative D call TRBD1 (6 bases). Germline V gene lookup returns CDR1 LNHDA and CDR2 SQIVND (reference sequence). The CDR3 runs 14 residues. V dropped 7 bases and J dropped 6 bases, with 18 bases sitting between them. The CDR3, as DNA: TGTGCCAGTATGCACAGGGAATTCGGGGATGGCTACACCTTC. This translates into CASMHREFGDGYTF.